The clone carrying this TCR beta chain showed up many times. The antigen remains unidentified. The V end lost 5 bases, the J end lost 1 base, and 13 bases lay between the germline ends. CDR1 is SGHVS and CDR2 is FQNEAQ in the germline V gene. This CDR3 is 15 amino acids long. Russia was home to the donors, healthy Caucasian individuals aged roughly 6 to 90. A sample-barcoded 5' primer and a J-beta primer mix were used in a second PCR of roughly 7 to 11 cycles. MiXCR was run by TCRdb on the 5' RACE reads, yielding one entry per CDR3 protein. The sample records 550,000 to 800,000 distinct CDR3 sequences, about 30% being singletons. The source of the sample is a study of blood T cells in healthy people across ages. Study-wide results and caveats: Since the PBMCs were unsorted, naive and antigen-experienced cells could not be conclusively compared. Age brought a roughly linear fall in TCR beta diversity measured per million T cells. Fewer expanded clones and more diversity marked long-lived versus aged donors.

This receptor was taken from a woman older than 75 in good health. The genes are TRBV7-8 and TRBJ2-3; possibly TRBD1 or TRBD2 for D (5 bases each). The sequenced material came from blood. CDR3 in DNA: TGTGCCAGCAGCGGGCCCCAGGGACGCACAGATACGCAGTATTTT. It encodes CASSGPQGRTDTQYF.